This TCR beta chain was sequenced during a study of cytomegalovirus exposure and HLA in healthy donors. Healthy donors of bone marrow made up the group. Germline V lookup: CDR1 LNHDA, CDR2 SQIVND (reference sequence). CDR3 size: 16 residues. J gave up 1 base and V 1 base, and 2 bases lay outside the gene matches. Study findings and constraints: Confirmation was obtained in vitro that a few CMV-associated chains are specific for CMV antigens.

This clone was observed once. What it binds is not known. PCR primers comprised 60 Vbeta and 13 Jbeta primers. Libraries were prepared by immunoSEQ multiplex PCR; TCRdb keeps only in-frame clonotypes and omits some of them. The data show around 260,000 clones, with 80% seen just once and about 0.3% held by the top ten. This sequence was found in a girl aged 2-15 years in good health and CMV-seronegative. This chain joins TRBV19 and TRBJ2-5; 11 bases align to TRBD2. Sequenced sample: PBMCs. The CDR3 DNA sequence: TGTGCCAGTAGTATAGGACTAGCGGGAATCCAAGAGACCCAGTACTTC. It is translated as CASSIGLAGIQETQYF.